Shown below are 32 T cell receptor beta chains from a single sample sequenced in a study of blood T cell repertoires in COVID-19. Sequencing used immunoSEQ multiplex PCR; TCRdb keeps in-frame clones, though not all of them. The profile covers 250,000 to 400,000 clones, with around 89% appearing a single time and 1.6% taken by the ten largest. Material: peripheral blood. These TCRs come from a woman aged 30 to 39 with COVID-19, enrolled during active disease.

The gene calls are TRBV5-1 and TRBJ2-7; 7 nucleotides match TRBD1. J was trimmed by 4 bases and V by 0 bases; bases with no gene match: 13. The CDR3 contains 17 residues. CDR1 SGHRS and CDR2 YFSETQ come from the germline V gene. CDR3 nucleotides: TGCGCCAGCAGCTTGGTGGGCACAGGGACAGTTAGATACGAGCAGTACTTC. As protein: CASSLVGTGTVRYEQYF.

This chain links TRBV4-1 with TRBJ2-2, with TRBD2 identical over 12 bases. The junction had 2 bases not matched to a gene; V was cut back by 0 bases and J by 6 bases. The germline CDR1 and CDR2 sequences are MGHRA and YSYEKL. The CDR3 consists of 16 residues. CDR3 sequence (DNA): TGCGCCAGCAGCCAAGAGCCTAGCGGGGGGGCCGGGGAGCTGTTTTTT. Translation gives CASSQEPSGGAGELFF.

The V call is TRBV6-1, the J call TRBJ2-5; 10 bases align to TRBD2. This CDR3 spans 16 amino acids. Germline CDR1 and CDR2: MNHNS and SASEGT. V lost 3 bases, J lost 5 bases, and 9 bases stayed unmatched. The CDR3 loop reads CASSDPAGGMRETQYF. CDR3 nucleotide sequence: TGTGCCAGCAGTGACCCAGCGGGGGGGATGAGGGAGACCCAGTACTTC.

The chain has TRBV6-5 and TRBJ1-2; D gene uncertain. V lost 6 bases, J lost 9 bases, and 17 bases lay in between. The germline V gene has CDR1 MNHEY and CDR2 SVGAGI. This CDR3 is 13 amino acids long. The CDR3 DNA is TGTGCCAGCAGGGAGGACCTCTATGGGAGCTACACCTTC. This gives the protein CASREDLYGSYTF.

This chain connects TRBV4-1 to TRBJ1-2; D possibly corresponds to TRBD1 (5 bases). The germline V gene encodes CDR1 MGHRA and CDR2 YSYEKL. This CDR3 region has 17 residues. V was pared by 4 bases and J by 2 bases, with 20 bases between. This chain's CDR3 is CASSPGGALPGNYGYTF. The DNA of the CDR3 is TGCGCCAGCAGCCCGGGAGGGGCCCTACCTGGGAACTATGGCTACACCTTC.

The chain combines TRBV11-3 with TRBJ2-3; no clear D gene. The V end lost 0 bases, the J end lost 0 bases, and 16 bases lay between the germline ends. The length of the CDR3 is 18 residues. The V gene's germline CDR1 is SGHNT and CDR2 YENEEA. The CDR3 here is CASSLDLSDLASTDTQYF. DNA for the CDR3: TGTGCCAGCAGCTTAGATCTGTCGGATTTAGCTAGCACAGATACGCAGTATTTT.

This chain links TRBV3-1 (or the pseudogene TRBV3-2) with TRBJ1-3; the D gene is possibly TRBD1 (5 bases). The CDR3 has 15 residues. Germline CDR1 reads LGHDT; CDR2 reads YNNKEL (reference sequence). The V end was cut by 1 base, the J end by 4 bases, with 11 bases between. The DNA for the CDR3 is TGTGCCAGCAGCCAAGGGGGCGCAATCGGAAACACCATATATTTT. Translating gives CASSQGGAIGNTIYF.

V usage is TRBV27 and J usage is TRBJ1-5; possible D gene TRBD1, 6 bases. V dropped 5 bases and J dropped 7 bases, with 15 bases sitting between them. CDR3 length: 14 amino acids. CDR1 and CDR2 (germline): MNHEY, SMNVEV (reference sequence). CDR3 loop: CASSHQGNRQPQHF. The CDR3 coding sequence is TGTGCCAGCAGTCATCAGGGGAATCGGCAGCCCCAGCATTTT.

The CDR3 region has the DNA TGTGCCAGCAGTTATCACCCCGACAGAAACACCGGGGAGCTGTTTTTT. Translated: CASSYHPDRNTGELFF. The J gene is TRBJ2-2, the V gene TRBV6-5, with D maybe TRBD1 (5 bases). V was clipped by 3 bases and J by 2 bases, with 13 bases between them. This CDR3 has 16 residues. The germline V gene has CDR1 MNHEY and CDR2 SVGAGI.

The CDR3 reads CASSLAGGSGTIYF. CDR3 DNA: TGTGCCAGCAGCTTAGCAGGGGGATCAGGGACCATATATTTT. This rearrangement joins TRBV7-2 to TRBJ1-3; maybe TRBD1 (6 bases). The CDR3 extends over 14 amino acids. Germline V gene data show CDR1 as SGHTA and CDR2 as FQGNSA. V lost 0 bases to trimming and J lost 10 bases, with 13 bases between them.

The chain couples TRBV24-1 to TRBJ1-5; D is unresolved. Between the trimmed V and J ends, which lost 4 bases and 0 bases, there was a span of 6 bases. This CDR3 is built from 14 residues. Per germline, CDR1 KGHDR and CDR2 SFDVKD. The CDR3 is CATSDLYSNQPQHF. In DNA, the CDR3 is TGTGCCACCAGTGACCTTTATAGCAATCAGCCCCAGCATTTT.

The chain employs TRBV27 and TRBJ2-2, with a tentative D call TRBD1 (6 bases). Germline CDR1 reads MNHEY; CDR2 reads SMNVEV (reference sequence). CDR3 length: 13 amino acids. V was pared by 8 bases and J by 0 bases, with 7 bases between. The DNA for the CDR3 is TGTGCCAGCCAGGGGTCGAACACCGGGGAGCTGTTTTTT. The encoded protein is CASQGSNTGELFF.

This sequence joins TRBV5-1 and TRBJ2-2; D is ambiguous. The CDR3 has 14 residues. V dropped 6 bases and J dropped 1 base, with 10 bases sitting between them. CDR1 SGHRS and CDR2 YFSETQ come from the germline V gene. The CDR3 loop reads CASTLRQNTGELFF. Written as DNA, the CDR3 is TGCGCCAGCACACTGCGGCAGAACACCGGGGAGCTGTTTTTT.

The V call is TRBV7-2, the J call TRBJ1-2; a possible D gene is TRBD1 (6 bases). Looked up from germline, CDR1 is SGHTA and CDR2 is FQGNSA. The CDR3 has 15 amino acids. Trimming took 5 bases from V and 5 from J, leaving 18 bases between them. CDR3 nucleotides: TGTGCCAGCAGCCTGATTACAGGGCTAGAGTATGGCTACACCTTC. Translation: CASSLITGLEYGYTF.

The rearrangement uses TRBV4-1 and TRBJ2-7, with TRBD1 matching 11 bases. This CDR3 has 17 amino acids. Germline CDR1 is MGHRA and CDR2 is YSYEKL. Losses at the gene ends were 1 base for V and 2 bases for J; bases not matched to a gene: 7. CDR3 in DNA: TGCGCCAGCAGCCAAGTCCCGGGACAGGGGGATACCTACGAGCAGTACTTC. Amino acid sequence: CASSQVPGQGDTYEQYF.

The V gene is TRBV5-8, the J gene TRBJ2-7, with 10 bases identical to TRBD1. Germline loops: CDR1 SGHTS, CDR2 YDEGEE. V was pared by 7 bases and J by 3 bases, with 10 bases of the junction left unmatched. The CDR3 is made up of 15 amino acids. CDR3 sequence: CASSPGGTGDYEQYF. The CDR3 DNA sequence: TGTGCCAGCTCCCCCGGCGGGACAGGGGACTACGAGCAGTACTTC. Supplemented by reference TRBV5-8 and TRBJ2-7, the full variable domain reads EAGVTQSPTHLIKTRGQQATLRCSPISGHTSVYWYQQALGLGLQFLLWYDEGEERNRGNFPPRFSGRQFPNYSSELNVNALELEDSALYLCASSPGGTGDYEQYFGPGTRLTVT.

V gene TRBV11-3 combines with J gene TRBJ2-7; D is ambiguous. This CDR3 contains 12 residues. Trimming pared 2 bases from V and 3 bases from J, leaving 5 bases between. The germline V gene encodes CDR1 SGHNT and CDR2 YENEEA. This CDR3 reads CASSLNHYEQYF. The CDR3 nucleotides read TGTGCCAGCAGCTTAAATCACTACGAGCAGTACTTC.

CDR3 region: CASSFSVFGANVLTF. DNA for the CDR3: TGTGCCAGCAGCTTCAGCGTGTTTGGGGCCAACGTCCTGACTTTC. This sequence joins TRBV5-8 and TRBJ2-6; no clear D. CDR1 and CDR2 (germline): SGHTS, YDEGEE. This CDR3 region has 15 residues. The V and J ends lost 2 bases and 3 bases respectively, with 9 bases between them.

The chain links TRBV18 to TRBJ1-1; TRBD1 matches 7 bases. Germline lookup yields CDR1 KGHSH and CDR2 LQKENI. V lost 4 bases to trimming and J lost 0 bases; unmatched junction nucleotides: 5. This CDR3 has 15 residues. CDR3 sequence (DNA): TGTGCCAGCTCACATCGACAGGGAATGAACACTGAAGCTTTCTTT. Translated, it gives CASSHRQGMNTEAFF.

The chain has TRBV6-6 and TRBJ1-5; D remains unclear. Germline CDR1 and CDR2: MNHNY and SVGAGI (reference sequence). The V and J ends lost 0 bases and 1 base respectively, with 10 bases between them. CDR3 length equals 16 residues. CDR3 protein: CASSYSQVSSNQPQHF. As DNA, the CDR3 is TGTGCCAGCAGTTACTCGCAGGTTTCGAGCAATCAGCCCCAGCATTTT.

The genes are TRBV6-6 and TRBJ2-4; tentative D call: TRBD1 (6 bases). Trimming pared 8 bases from V and 1 base from J, leaving 9 bases between. The CDR3 extends over 13 amino acids. Germline loops: CDR1 MNHNY, CDR2 SVGAGI (reference sequence). The chain's CDR3 is CASERGAKNIQYF. The CDR3 bases are TGTGCCAGCGAAAGGGGGGCCAAAAACATTCAGTACTTC.

V and J are TRBV6-5 and TRBJ1-5; D call uncertain. The V and J ends lost 2 bases and 3 bases respectively, with 5 bases between them. There are 13 residues in the CDR3. Germline-derived CDR1 and CDR2 are MNHEY and SVGAGI. CDR3 region: CASSYVFNQPQHF. CDR3 sequence (DNA): TGTGCCAGCAGTTACGTATTCAATCAGCCCCAGCATTTT.

This rearrangement joins TRBV19 to TRBJ2-4, with 9 positions matching TRBD1. Germline trimming cut 2 bases from V and 7 bases from J; bases unmatched to any gene: 3. Germline V lookup: CDR1 LNHDA, CDR2 SQIVND (reference sequence). The CDR3 consists of 14 residues. The CDR3 reads CASSILGQGNIQYF. In nucleotides, the CDR3 is TGTGCCAGTAGTATATTGGGACAGGGTAACATTCAGTACTTC.

The chain carries TRBV5-1 and TRBJ2-3, with TRBD2 matching over 7 bases. Germline CDR1 SGHRS, CDR2 YFSETQ. Trimming took 7 bases from V and 3 from J; bases not matched to a gene: 8. The CDR3 is 14 amino acids. CDR3 in amino acids: CASQREGRTDTQYF. In DNA, the CDR3 is TGCGCCAGCCAGAGGGAGGGAAGGACAGATACGCAGTATTTT. Full variable domain (rest looked up from reference TRBV5-1 and TRBJ2-3): KAGVTQTPRYLIKTRGQQVTLSCSPISGHRSVSWYQQTPGQGLQFLFEYFSETQRNKGNFPGRFSGRQFSNSRSEMNVSTLELGDSALYLCASQREGRTDTQYFGPGTRLTVL.

The chain uses TRBV3-1 (or the pseudogene TRBV3-2) and TRBJ2-5, with 8 bases identical to TRBD2. There are 12 residues in the CDR3. Germline V gives CDR1 LGHDT, CDR2 YNNKEL (reference sequence). V lost 8 bases and J lost 4; bases outside the gene matches: 3. CDR3 protein: CASLRGGETQYF. The CDR3 region has the DNA TGTGCCAGCCTCCGGGGGGGAGAGACCCAGTACTTC.

The count of this clone is one. This chain connects TRBV6-5 to TRBJ2-7, with 9 bases fitting TRBD1. This CDR3 contains 15 residues. J gave up 5 bases and V 5 bases, and 10 bases lay outside the gene matches. Per germline, CDR1 MNHEY and CDR2 SVGAGI. The CDR3: CASSLSGTGQHEQYF. CDR3 sequence (DNA): TGTGCCAGCAGTCTATCCGGGACAGGGCAACACGAGCAGTACTTC.

The chain employs TRBV5-4 and TRBJ2-2; TRBD2 agrees at 8 bases. The V gene's germline CDR1 is SGHNT and CDR2 YYREEE (reference sequence). V gave up 3 bases and J gave up 4 bases; unmatched junction bases: 8. The CDR3 has 16 amino acids. The CDR3 DNA reads as TGTGCCAGCAGCTCAGGACGGGGGGGTAGCACCGGGGAGCTGTTTTTT. The encoded protein is CASSSGRGGSTGELFF. The variable domain in full, with the rest retrieved from reference TRBV5-4 and TRBJ2-2, is ETGVTQSPTHLIKTRGQQVTLRCSSQSGHNTVSWYQQALGQGPQFIFQYYREEENGRGNFPPRFSGLQFPNYSSELNVNALELDDSALYLCASSSGRGGSTGELFFGEGSRLTVL.

The chain is built from TRBV6-2 or TRBV6-3 and TRBJ2-3; 14 bases match TRBD2. Germline CDR1 reads MNHEY; CDR2 reads SVGEGT. The CDR3 runs 17 residues. With V trimmed by 4 bases and J by 2 bases, 5 bases remained unmatched. CDR3 region: CASSSRTSGGSTDTQYF. CDR3 nucleotides: TGTGCCAGCAGTTCCCGGACTAGCGGGGGGTCCACAGATACGCAGTATTTT.

The genes are TRBV7-9 and TRBJ2-2, with 7 bases fitting TRBD1. V lost 1 base to trimming and J lost 4 bases; unmatched junction nucleotides: 9. The length of the CDR3 is 17 residues. CDR1 and CDR2 (germline): SEHNR, FQNEAQ (reference sequence). The CDR3 DNA follows: TGTGCCAGCAGCTTAGTAGCCGCGACAGGGCTCACCGGGGAGCTGTTTTTT. Translated, it gives CASSLVAATGLTGELFF.

This chain links TRBV7-9 with TRBJ1-6; D gene uncertain. This CDR3 region has 12 residues. Looked up from germline, CDR1 is SEHNR and CDR2 is FQNEAQ (reference sequence). V lost 3 bases and J 10 bases, leaving 7 bases between the germline ends. The CDR3: CASSFEGSPLHF. The CDR3 region has the DNA TGTGCCAGCAGCTTCGAGGGCTCACCCCTCCACTTT.

The chain links TRBV19 to TRBJ1-6; 8 bases match TRBD1. This CDR3 is 13 amino acids long. Looked up from germline, CDR1 is LNHDA and CDR2 is SQIVND (reference sequence). V lost 10 bases to trimming and J lost 9 bases; unmatched junction nucleotides: 8. The CDR3 DNA sequence: TGTGCCACGACTACAGGGGGAGGTTCACCCCTCCACTTT. It codes for CATTTGGGSPLHF.

This sequence joins TRBV2 and TRBJ1-4; D ambiguous. Germline CDR1 SNHLY, CDR2 FYNNEI. Trimming shortened V by 6 bases and J by 6 bases, and 14 bases separated the two germline ends. CDR3 length equals 14 residues. CDR3 amino acids: CASRGGLMDEKLFF. The CDR3 region has the DNA TGTGCCAGCAGGGGCGGGCTGATGGATGAAAAACTGTTTTTT.